This record looks at one TCR beta chain sequence and its context. The data are from a study of OX40 agonist ivuxolimab in advanced cancers. Study overall: Dose-escalation patients' cancers were hepatocellular carcinoma, melanoma, renal cell or head and neck cancer.

The repertoire was sequenced with immunoSEQ multiplex PCR; TCRdb's copy has only in-frame clones and lacks some. The repertoire holds 70,000 or so clones, with around 90% as singletons. Excluded were patients having autoimmune disease history or systemic immunosuppression. Sequencing used CD4+ or CD8+ T cells sorted from blood, obtained in a trial of the OX40 agonist ivuxolimab. The sequence derives from an adult with an advanced solid tumor such as melanoma, head and neck, liver or kidney cancer.

CDR3 DNA sequence: TGTGCCAGCAGTTCGGACAGGGGTGGCGAGCAGTACTTC. Its translation is CASSSDRGGEQYF. The V call is TRBV2, the J call TRBJ2-7; 9 bases agree with TRBD1. In germline, CDR1 is SNHLY, CDR2 FYNNEI. V shed 5 bases, J shed 6 bases, and the junction held 5 bases outside the gene matches. The CDR3 spans 13 residues. Full variable domain (rest looked up from reference TRBV2 and TRBJ2-7): EPEVTQTPSHQVTQMGQEVILRCVPISNHLYFYWYRQILGQKVEFLVSFYNNEISEKSEIFDDQFSVERPDGSNFTLKIRSTKLEDSAMYFCASSSDRGGEQYFGPGTRLTVT.